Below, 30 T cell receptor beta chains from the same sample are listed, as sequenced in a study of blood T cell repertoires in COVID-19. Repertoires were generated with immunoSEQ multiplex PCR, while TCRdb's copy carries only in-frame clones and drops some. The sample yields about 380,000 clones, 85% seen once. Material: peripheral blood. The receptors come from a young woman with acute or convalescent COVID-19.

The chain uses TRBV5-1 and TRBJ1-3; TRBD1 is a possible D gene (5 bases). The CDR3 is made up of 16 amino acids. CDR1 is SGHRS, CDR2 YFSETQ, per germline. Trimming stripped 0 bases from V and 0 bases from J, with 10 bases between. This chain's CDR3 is CASSLDDSFSGNTIYF. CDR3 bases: TGCGCCAGCAGCTTGGATGACAGTTTCTCTGGAAACACCATATATTTT.

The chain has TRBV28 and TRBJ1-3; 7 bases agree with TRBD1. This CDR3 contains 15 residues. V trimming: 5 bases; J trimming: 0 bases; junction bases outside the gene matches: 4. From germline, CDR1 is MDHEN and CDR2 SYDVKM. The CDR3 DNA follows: TGTGCCAGCAGTCCCGGACAGGACTCTGGAAACACCATATATTTT. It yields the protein CASSPGQDSGNTIYF.

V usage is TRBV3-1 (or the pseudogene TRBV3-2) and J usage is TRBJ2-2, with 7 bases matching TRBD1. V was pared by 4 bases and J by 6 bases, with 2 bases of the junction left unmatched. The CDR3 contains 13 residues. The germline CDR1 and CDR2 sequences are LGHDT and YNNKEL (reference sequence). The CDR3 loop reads CASSRDRAGELFF. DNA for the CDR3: TGTGCCAGCAGCCGTGACAGGGCCGGGGAGCTGTTTTTT.

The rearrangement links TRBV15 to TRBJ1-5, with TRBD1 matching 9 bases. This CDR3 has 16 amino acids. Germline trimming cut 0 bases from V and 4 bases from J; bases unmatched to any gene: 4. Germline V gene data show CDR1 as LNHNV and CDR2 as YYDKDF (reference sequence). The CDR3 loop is CATSRDRDRVNQPQHF. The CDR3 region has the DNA TGTGCCACCAGCAGAGATCGGGACAGGGTAAATCAGCCCCAGCATTTT. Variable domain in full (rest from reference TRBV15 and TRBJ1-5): DAMVIQNPRYQVTQFGKPVTLSCSQTLNHNVMYWYQQKSSQAPKLLFHYYDKDFNNEADTPDNFQSRRPNTSFCFLDIRSPGLGDTAMYLCATSRDRDRVNQPQHFGDGTRLSIL.

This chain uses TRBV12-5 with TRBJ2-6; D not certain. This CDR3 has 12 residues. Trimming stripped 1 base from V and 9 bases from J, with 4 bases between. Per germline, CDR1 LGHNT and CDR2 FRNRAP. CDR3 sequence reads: CASGLALNVLTF. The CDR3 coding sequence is TGTGCTAGTGGTTTGGCCCTCAACGTCCTGACTTTC.

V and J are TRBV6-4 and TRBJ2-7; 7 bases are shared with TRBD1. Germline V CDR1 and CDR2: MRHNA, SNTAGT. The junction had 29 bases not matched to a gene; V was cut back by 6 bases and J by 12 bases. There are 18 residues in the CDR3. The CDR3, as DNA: TGTGCCAGCAGCCTGATACCGGGACAGCGCCCTATCTACGAGCAACGGTACTTC. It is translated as CASSLIPGQRPIYEQRYF.

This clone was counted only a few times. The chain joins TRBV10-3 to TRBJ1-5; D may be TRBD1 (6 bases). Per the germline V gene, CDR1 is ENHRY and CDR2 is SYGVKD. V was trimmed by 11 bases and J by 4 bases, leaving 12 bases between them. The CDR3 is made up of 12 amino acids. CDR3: CAASTGNQPQHF. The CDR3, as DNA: TGTGCCGCCTCGACAGGTAATCAGCCCCAGCATTTT.

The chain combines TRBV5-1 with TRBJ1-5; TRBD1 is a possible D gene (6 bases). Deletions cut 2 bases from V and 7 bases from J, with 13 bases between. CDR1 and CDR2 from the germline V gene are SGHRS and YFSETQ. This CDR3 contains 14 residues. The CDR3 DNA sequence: TGCGCCAGCAGCTTTGAGGGCGGGGGCCAGCCCCAGCATTTT. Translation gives CASSFEGGGQPQHF.

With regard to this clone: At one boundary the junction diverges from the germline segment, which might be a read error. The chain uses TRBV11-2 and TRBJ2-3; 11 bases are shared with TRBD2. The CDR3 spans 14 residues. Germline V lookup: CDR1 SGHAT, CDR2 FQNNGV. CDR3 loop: CASTLAGGTDTQYF. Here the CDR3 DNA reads TGTGCCAGCACCTTAGCGGGGGGGACAGATACGCAGTATTTT.

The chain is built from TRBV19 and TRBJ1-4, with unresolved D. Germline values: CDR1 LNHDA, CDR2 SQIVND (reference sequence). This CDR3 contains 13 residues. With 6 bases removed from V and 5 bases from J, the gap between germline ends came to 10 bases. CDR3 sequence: CASRQAKNEKLFF. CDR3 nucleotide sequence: TGTGCCAGTAGGCAGGCCAAGAATGAAAAACTGTTTTTT.

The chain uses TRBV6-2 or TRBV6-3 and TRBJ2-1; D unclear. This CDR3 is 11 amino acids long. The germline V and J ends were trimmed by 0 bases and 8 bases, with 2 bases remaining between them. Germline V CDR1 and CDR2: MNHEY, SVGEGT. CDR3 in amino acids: CASSYSYEQFF. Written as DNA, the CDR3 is TGTGCCAGCAGTTACTCCTATGAGCAGTTCTTC.

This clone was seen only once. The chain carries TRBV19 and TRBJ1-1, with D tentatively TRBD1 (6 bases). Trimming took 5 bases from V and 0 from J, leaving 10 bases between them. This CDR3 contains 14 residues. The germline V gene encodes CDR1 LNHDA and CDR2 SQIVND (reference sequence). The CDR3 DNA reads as TGTGCCAGTAGTCCCCAGGGGTTGAACACTGAAGCTTTCTTT. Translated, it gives CASSPQGLNTEAFF.

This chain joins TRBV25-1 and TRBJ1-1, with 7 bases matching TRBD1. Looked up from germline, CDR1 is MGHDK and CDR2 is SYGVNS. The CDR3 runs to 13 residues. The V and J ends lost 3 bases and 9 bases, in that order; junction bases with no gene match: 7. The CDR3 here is CASSDVRTGKAFF. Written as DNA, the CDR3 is TGTGCCAGCAGTGATGTTCGGACAGGTAAAGCTTTCTTT.

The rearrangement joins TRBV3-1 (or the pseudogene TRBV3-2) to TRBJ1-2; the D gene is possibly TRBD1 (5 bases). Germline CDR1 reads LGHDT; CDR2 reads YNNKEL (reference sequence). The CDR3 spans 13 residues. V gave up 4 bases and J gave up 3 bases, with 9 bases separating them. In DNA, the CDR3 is TGTGCCAGCAGCCCAGGGTTCGACTATGGCTACACCTTC. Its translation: CASSPGFDYGYTF.

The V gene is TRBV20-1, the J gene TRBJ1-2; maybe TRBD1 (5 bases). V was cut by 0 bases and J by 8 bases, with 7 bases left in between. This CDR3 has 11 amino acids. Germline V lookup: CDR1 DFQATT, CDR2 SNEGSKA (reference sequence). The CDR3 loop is CSAREGRGYTF. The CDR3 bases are TGCAGTGCTAGAGAGGGGCGAGGCTACACCTTC.

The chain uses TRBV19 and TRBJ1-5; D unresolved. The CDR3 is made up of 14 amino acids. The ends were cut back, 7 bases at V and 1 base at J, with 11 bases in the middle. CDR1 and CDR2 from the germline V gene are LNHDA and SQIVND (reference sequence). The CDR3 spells CASTFSLSNQPQHF. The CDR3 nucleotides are TGTGCCAGTACCTTTTCGTTGAGCAATCAGCCCCAGCATTTT.

CDR3 DNA: TGTGCCAGCAGCTCAGGGGGCCCGGACACTGAAGCTTTCTTT. Encoded protein: CASSSGGPDTEAFF. The gene calls are TRBV7-9 and TRBJ1-1, with 8 bases aligning to TRBD1. V lost 4 bases and J lost 3; bases outside the gene matches: 4. The CDR3 loop spans 14 amino acids. From germline, CDR1 is SEHNR and CDR2 FQNEAQ (reference sequence).

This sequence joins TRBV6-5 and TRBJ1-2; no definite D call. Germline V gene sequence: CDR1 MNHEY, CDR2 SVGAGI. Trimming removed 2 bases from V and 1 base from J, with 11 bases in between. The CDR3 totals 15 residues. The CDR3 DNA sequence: TGTGCCAGCAGTTACCGCAGAGACAATAACTATGGCTACACCTTC. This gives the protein CASSYRRDNNYGYTF.

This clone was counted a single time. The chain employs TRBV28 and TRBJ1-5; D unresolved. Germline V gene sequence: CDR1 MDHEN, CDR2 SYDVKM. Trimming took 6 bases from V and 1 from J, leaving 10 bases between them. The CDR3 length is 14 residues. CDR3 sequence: CASSWQASNQPQHF. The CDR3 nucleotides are TGTGCCAGCAGCTGGCAGGCGAGCAATCAGCCCCAGCATTTT.

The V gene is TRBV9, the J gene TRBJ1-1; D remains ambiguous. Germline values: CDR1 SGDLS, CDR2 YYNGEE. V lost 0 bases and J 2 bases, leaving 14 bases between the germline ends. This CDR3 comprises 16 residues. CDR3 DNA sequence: TGTGCCAGCAGCGTAGCACACGGGAGATCAAACACTGAAGCTTTCTTT. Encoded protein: CASSVAHGRSNTEAFF. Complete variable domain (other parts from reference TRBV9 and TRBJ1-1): DSGVTQTPKHLITATGQRVTLRCSPRSGDLSVYWYQQSLDQGLQFLIQYYNGEERAKGNILERFSAQQFPDLHSELNLSSLELGDSALYFCASSVAHGRSNTEAFFGQGTRLTVV.

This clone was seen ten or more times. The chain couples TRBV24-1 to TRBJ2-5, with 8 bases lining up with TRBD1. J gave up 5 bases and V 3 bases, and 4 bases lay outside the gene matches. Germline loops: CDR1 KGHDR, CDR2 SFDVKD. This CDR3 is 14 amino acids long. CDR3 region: CATSDQDRAETQYF. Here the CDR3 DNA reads TGTGCCACCAGTGATCAGGACAGGGCGGAGACCCAGTACTTC.

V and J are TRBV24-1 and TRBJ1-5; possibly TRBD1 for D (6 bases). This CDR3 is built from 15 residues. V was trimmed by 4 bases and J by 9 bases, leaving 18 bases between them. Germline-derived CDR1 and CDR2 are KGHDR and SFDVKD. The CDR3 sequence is CATSDTTGEDGPQHF. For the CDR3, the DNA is TGTGCCACCAGTGACACGACAGGTGAAGACGGGCCCCAGCATTTT.

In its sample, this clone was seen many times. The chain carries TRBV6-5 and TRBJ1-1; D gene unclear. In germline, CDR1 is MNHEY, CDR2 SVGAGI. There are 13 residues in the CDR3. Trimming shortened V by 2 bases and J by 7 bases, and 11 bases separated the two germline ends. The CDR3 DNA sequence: TGTGCCAGCAGTTACGTATCGTCCAGTGAAGCTTTCTTT. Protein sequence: CASSYVSSSEAFF.

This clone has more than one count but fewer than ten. CDR3 in DNA: TGTGCCAGTAGTATCCGAGCTAACTATGGCTACACCTTC. Amino acids: CASSIRANYGYTF. The chain couples TRBV19 to TRBJ1-2; D ambiguous. The V end lost 3 bases, the J end lost 0 bases, and 5 bases lay between the germline ends. The CDR3 runs to 13 residues. The germline gives CDR1 LNHDA, CDR2 SQIVND (reference sequence).

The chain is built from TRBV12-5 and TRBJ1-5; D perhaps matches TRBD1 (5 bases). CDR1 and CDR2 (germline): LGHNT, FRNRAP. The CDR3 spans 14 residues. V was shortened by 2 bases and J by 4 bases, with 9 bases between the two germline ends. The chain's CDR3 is CASGLPGRNQPQHF. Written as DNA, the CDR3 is TGTGCTAGTGGTTTGCCAGGGAGGAATCAGCCCCAGCATTTT.

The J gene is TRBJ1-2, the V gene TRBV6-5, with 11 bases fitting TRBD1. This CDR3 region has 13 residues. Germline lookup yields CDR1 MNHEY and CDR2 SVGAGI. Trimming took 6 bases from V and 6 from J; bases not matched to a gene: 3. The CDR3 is CASSGQGANGYTF. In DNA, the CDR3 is TGTGCCAGCAGCGGACAGGGGGCGAATGGCTACACCTTC.

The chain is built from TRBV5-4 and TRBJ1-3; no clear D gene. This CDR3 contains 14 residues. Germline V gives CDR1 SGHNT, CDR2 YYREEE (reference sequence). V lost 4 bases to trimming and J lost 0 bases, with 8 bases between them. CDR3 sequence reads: CASSVHNSGNTIYF. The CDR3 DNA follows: TGTGCCAGCAGCGTACACAACTCTGGAAACACCATATATTTT.

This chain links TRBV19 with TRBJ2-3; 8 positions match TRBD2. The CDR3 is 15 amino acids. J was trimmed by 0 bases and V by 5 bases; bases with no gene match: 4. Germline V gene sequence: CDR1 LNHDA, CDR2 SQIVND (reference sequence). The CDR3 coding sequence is TGTGCCAGTAGTCGGGGGGGTGTTAGCACAGATACGCAGTATTTT. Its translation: CASSRGGVSTDTQYF.

CDR3 in DNA: TGTGCCAGCAGCTCCGGTAGCGGAATTGACTACAATGAGCAGTTCTTC. It translates to CASSSGSGIDYNEQFF. The chain links TRBV7-6 to TRBJ2-1, with D tentatively TRBD2 (6 bases). CDR1 and CDR2 (germline): SGHVS, FNYEAQ. Trimming stripped 4 bases from V and 3 bases from J, with 16 bases between. CDR3 length: 16 amino acids.

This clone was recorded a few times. In nucleotides, the CDR3 is TGTGCCTGGAGTGCCTGGGACAGGGGATCTCAGCCCCAGCATTTT. It encodes CAWSAWDRGSQPQHF. The V gene is TRBV30, the J gene TRBJ1-5, with TRBD1 matching over 10 bases. There are 15 residues in the CDR3. Germline assignment: CDR1 GTSNPN and CDR2 SVGIG (reference sequence). V shed 1 base and J 6 bases; nucleotides not matched to a gene: 6. The variable domain in full, completed from reference TRBV30 and TRBJ1-5, reads SQTIHQWPATLVQPVGSPLSLECTVEGTSNPNLYWYRQAAGRGLQLLFYSVGIGQISSEVPQNLSASRPQDRQFILSSKKLLLSDSGFYLCAWSAWDRGSQPQHFGDGTRLSIL.